Each of the 27 T cell receptor beta chains below was sequenced from the same sample in a study of OX40 agonist ivuxolimab in advanced cancers. Using immunoSEQ multiplex PCR, the repertoire was profiled, and TCRdb retains in-frame clones only, with some absent. The table shows about 94,000 clones, with around 86% occurring only once. The sequences come from CD4+ or CD8+ T cells sorted from blood, collected in a trial of the OX40 agonist ivuxolimab. All receptors come from an adult with an advanced solid tumor such as melanoma, head and neck, liver or kidney cancer.

This clone was counted once. The V gene is TRBV2, the J gene TRBJ2-7; tentative D call: TRBD1 (6 bases). This CDR3 comprises 13 residues. CDR1 SNHLY and CDR2 FYNNEI come from the germline V gene. V lost 6 bases, J lost 2 bases, and 11 bases lay in between. CDR3 in DNA: TGTGCCAGCAGGGCGGACAGCGCCTACGAGCAGTACTTC. Protein: CASRADSAYEQYF.

This chain links TRBV5-4 with TRBJ2-7, with TRBD1 identical over 7 bases. CDR1 and CDR2 (germline): SGHNT, YYREEE (reference sequence). This CDR3 spans 15 amino acids. With V trimmed by 4 bases and J by 3 bases, 10 bases remained unmatched. The CDR3 reads CASSRDRLVSYEQYF. Written as DNA, the CDR3 is TGTGCCAGCAGCCGGGACAGACTCGTGAGCTACGAGCAGTACTTC.

This chain joins TRBV19 and TRBJ2-6, with D unresolved. CDR3 length: 16 residues. The V gene's germline CDR1 is LNHDA and CDR2 SQIVND (reference sequence). V dropped 2 bases and J dropped 2 bases, with 10 bases sitting between them. The CDR3 DNA is TGTGCCAGTAGTATACTTGGTGGGACTGGGGCCAACGTCCTGACTTTC. Translation gives CASSILGGTGANVLTF.

This clone was recorded a few times. V and J are TRBV7-8 and TRBJ2-7; 12 nucleotides match TRBD2. The CDR3 loop spans 14 amino acids. The germline CDR1 and CDR2 sequences are SGHVS and FQNEAQ. Germline trimming cut 6 bases from V and 6 bases from J; bases unmatched to any gene: 6. CDR3 DNA sequence: TGTGCCAGCAGTCCACTAGCGGGGGGTTCCGAGCAGTACTTC. Protein product: CASSPLAGGSEQYF.

This rearrangement joins TRBV5-6 to TRBJ1-1, with TRBD1 matching 10 bases. The CDR3 runs 14 residues. V lost 0 bases, J lost 6 bases, and 2 bases stayed unmatched. The V gene's germline CDR1 is SGHDT and CDR2 YYEEEE. The CDR3 is CASSLGTGGAEAFF. DNA for the CDR3: TGTGCCAGCAGCTTGGGGACAGGGGGGGCTGAAGCTTTCTTT.

V and J are TRBV7-6 and TRBJ2-3; no clear D. CDR1 and CDR2 from the germline V gene are SGHVS and FNYEAQ. Deletions cut 5 bases from V and 4 bases from J, with 7 bases between. The CDR3 extends over 12 amino acids. CDR3 region: CASSPRADTQYF. CDR3 bases: TGTGCCAGCAGCCCCCGGGCAGATACGCAGTATTTT.

J is TRBJ1-2 and V is TRBV19; TRBD1 agrees at 8 bases. V was clipped by 3 bases and J by 2 bases; unmatched bases: 8. CDR3 length: 16 residues. Per the germline V gene, CDR1 is LNHDA and CDR2 is SQIVND (reference sequence). CDR3 protein: CASSIPGTGGNYGYTF. The CDR3 DNA is TGTGCCAGTAGTATTCCCGGGACAGGCGGAAACTATGGCTACACCTTC.

This chain connects TRBV5-1 to TRBJ1-6; no clear D gene. The CDR3 loop spans 13 amino acids. Germline CDR1 SGHRS, CDR2 YFSETQ. Trimming left V 7 bases short and J 3 bases short, with 8 bases between. The CDR3 DNA reads TGCGCCAGCCGGACGGTCTATAATTCACCCCTCCACTTT. Protein: CASRTVYNSPLHF.

The rearrangement joins TRBV5-4 to TRBJ2-2, with a weak D call TRBD1 (5 bases). The V end was cut by 2 bases, the J end by 4 bases, with 12 bases between. The CDR3 runs to 15 residues. CDR1 SGHNT and CDR2 YYREEE come from the germline V gene (reference sequence). Written as DNA, the CDR3 is TGTGCCAGCAGCTTCGGGCAGGGAAGCACCGGGGAGCTGTTTTTT. Translation gives CASSFGQGSTGELFF.

The J gene is TRBJ1-4, the V gene TRBV5-1; D is possibly TRBD1 (5 bases). V was trimmed by 0 bases and J by 8 bases, leaving 14 bases between them. CDR1 is SGHRS, CDR2 YFSETQ, per germline. This CDR3 is built from 15 residues. In nucleotides, the CDR3 is TGCGCCAGCAGCTTGGGGTTTGGAGGGGTCGAAAAACTGTTTTTT. This gives the protein CASSLGFGGVEKLFF.

The chain links TRBV7-2 to TRBJ2-5; no firm D call. The CDR3 sequence is 15 residues long. With 1 base removed from V and 5 bases from J, the gap between germline ends came to 14 bases. Germline CDR1 SGHTA, CDR2 FQGNSA. CDR3: CASSLGGKVGETQYF. In nucleotides, the CDR3 is TGTGCCAGCAGCTTAGGCGGAAAAGTGGGGGAGACCCAGTACTTC.

This clone was detected only once. This rearrangement joins TRBV5-1 to TRBJ2-7, with 7 nucleotides matching TRBD1. There are 15 residues in the CDR3. Germline CDR1 reads SGHRS; CDR2 reads YFSETQ. After removal of 0 bases from V and 6 bases from J, the junction contained 9 bases not matched to a gene. CDR3 DNA sequence: TGCGCCAGCAGCTTGGCGCACTGGACAGGATCCGAGCAGTACTTC. It encodes CASSLAHWTGSEQYF.

Written as DNA, the CDR3 is TGTGCCAGCAGCCCTTGGACAGGGGTTGACTTACGCGAGCAGTACTTC. Translation: CASSPWTGVDLREQYF. The gene calls are TRBV7-2 and TRBJ2-7; 9 bases agree with TRBD1. J gave up 6 bases and V 5 bases, and 14 bases lay outside the gene matches. This CDR3 is built from 16 residues. CDR1 SGHTA and CDR2 FQGNSA come from the germline V gene.

This chain links TRBV2 with TRBJ1-6, with TRBD1 matching 11 bases. V was pared by 6 bases and J by 8 bases, with 12 bases of the junction left unmatched. The germline gives CDR1 SNHLY, CDR2 FYNNEI. The CDR3 spans 17 residues. CDR3 nucleotide sequence: TGTGCCAGCAGAGTACCGGGACAGGGGGTATTTTATTCACCCCTCCACTTT. This translates into CASRVPGQGVFYSPLHF. Complete variable domain (other parts from reference TRBV2 and TRBJ1-6): EPEVTQTPSHQVTQMGQEVILRCVPISNHLYFYWYRQILGQKVEFLVSFYNNEISEKSEIFDDQFSVERPDGSNFTLKIRSTKLEDSAMYFCASRVPGQGVFYSPLHFGNGTRLTVT.

The rearrangement links TRBV6-1 to TRBJ2-7; D might be TRBD1 (6 bases). Trimming shortened V by 6 bases and J by 4 bases, and 16 bases separated the two germline ends. CDR1 MNHNS and CDR2 SASEGT come from the germline V gene. The CDR3 is made up of 14 amino acids. As DNA, the CDR3 is TGTGCCAGCAGCCAATGGGGGACAAGGTACGAGCAGTACTTC. Translating it yields CASSQWGTRYEQYF.

This chain uses TRBV28 with TRBJ1-1; 7 bases agree with TRBD1. Losses at the gene ends were 1 base for V and 2 bases for J; bases not matched to a gene: 4. This CDR3 has 15 amino acids. Germline CDR1 is MDHEN and CDR2 is SYDVKM. CDR3: CASSLLTGRNTEAFF. CDR3 bases: TGTGCCAGCAGTTTATTGACAGGGAGAAACACTGAAGCTTTCTTT. The entire variable domain, with the rest obtained from reference TRBV28 and TRBJ1-1, is as follows: DVKVTQSSRYLVKRTGEKVFLECVQDMDHENMFWYRQDPGLGLRLIYFSYDVKMKEKGDIPEGYSVSREKKERFSLILESASTNQTSMYLCASSLLTGRNTEAFFGQGTRLTVV.

The chain carries TRBV6-1 and TRBJ1-2; D uncertain. V lost 0 bases and J 4 bases, leaving 6 bases between the germline ends. Germline V gene sequence: CDR1 MNHNS, CDR2 SASEGT. This CDR3 has 13 amino acids. The CDR3 protein is CASSEAGVYGYTF. The CDR3 DNA follows: TGTGCCAGCAGTGAAGCTGGGGTCTATGGCTACACCTTC.

V and J are TRBV10-3 and TRBJ2-4, with D perhaps given as TRBD1 or TRBD2 (5 bases each). The V end lost 2 bases, the J end lost 0 bases, and 20 bases lay between the germline ends. Germline V lookup: CDR1 ENHRY, CDR2 SYGVKD. The CDR3 length is 19 residues. In DNA form, the CDR3 reads TGTGCCATCAGTGAGGAGGCAGGGAGCTCCTTTGGAGCCAAAAACATTCAGTACTTC. Amino acid sequence: CAISEEAGSSFGAKNIQYF.

This clone came up once. CDR3 sequence (DNA): TGTGCCAGCAGCTTGAATTTGAGGACAGGGGCTGGCTACACCTTC. This translates into CASSLNLRTGAGYTF. The chain employs TRBV5-6 and TRBJ1-2, with 9 bases matching TRBD1. The CDR3 spans 15 residues. Germline V gene data show CDR1 as SGHDT and CDR2 as YYEEEE. The junction had 8 bases not matched to a gene; V was cut back by 1 base and J by 7 bases.

This clone was seen only once. The V gene is TRBV10-1, the J gene TRBJ2-5; 8 bases match TRBD2. The CDR3 totals 15 residues. With 2 bases clipped from V and 2 bases from J, the junction kept 4 bases outside the gene matches. Germline V gene data show CDR1 as WNHNN and CDR2 as SYGVQD (reference sequence). The CDR3 DNA reads as TGCGCCAGCAGTGAGACAGCGGGGGTTCAAGAGACCCAGTACTTC. Encoded protein: CASSETAGVQETQYF.

This clone was seen once. J is TRBJ1-5 and V is TRBV12-5; 9 bases align to TRBD1. J was trimmed by 2 bases and V by 6 bases; bases with no gene match: 11. The CDR3 has 17 residues. Germline V gives CDR1 LGHNT, CDR2 FRNRAP. In DNA form, the CDR3 reads TGTGCTAGTGGCTCCTTTACAGGGGGCCTCGGCAATCAGCCCCAGCATTTT. This encodes CASGSFTGGLGNQPQHF.

The CDR3 region has the DNA TGTGCCAGCAGCGTAACTGGGGTTTACAATGAGCAGTTCTTC. The encoded protein is CASSVTGVYNEQFF. This chain uses TRBV9 with TRBJ2-1; D unresolved. V lost 1 base and J 4 bases, leaving 9 bases between the germline ends. Germline-derived CDR1 and CDR2 are SGDLS and YYNGEE. The CDR3 sequence is 14 residues long. Filled out from reference TRBV9 and TRBJ2-1, the complete variable domain reads DSGVTQTPKHLITATGQRVTLRCSPRSGDLSVYWYQQSLDQGLQFLIQYYNGEERAKGNILERFSAQQFPDLHSELNLSSLELGDSALYFCASSVTGVYNEQFFGPGTRLTVL.

The chain joins TRBV30 to TRBJ1-1, with a possible D match to TRBD1 (5 bases). With 0 bases removed from V and 1 base from J, the gap between germline ends came to 9 bases. This CDR3 spans 14 amino acids. Germline CDR1 and CDR2: GTSNPN and SVGIG (reference sequence). CDR3 bases: TGTGCCTGGAGTGTAGGGGTAAGGAACACTGAAGCTTTCTTT. As protein: CAWSVGVRNTEAFF.

Here the CDR3 DNA reads TGTGCCAGCAGCCCTACGGTAGACAGTTCAAACTATGGCTACACCTTC. Encoded protein: CASSPTVDSSNYGYTF. J is TRBJ1-2 and V is TRBV4-2; perhaps TRBD1 as D (5 bases). Germline assignment: CDR1 LGHNA and CDR2 YNFKEQ. V dropped 4 bases and J dropped 2 bases, with 17 bases sitting between them. This CDR3 is 16 amino acids long.

This clone has more than one count but fewer than ten. The chain combines TRBV6-6 with TRBJ1-1; D gene ambiguous. Per germline, CDR1 MNHNY and CDR2 SVGAGI (reference sequence). The V end was cut by 7 bases, the J end by 1 base, with 7 bases between. This CDR3 spans 12 amino acids. The CDR3 reads CASTMGNTEAFF. The CDR3 DNA follows: TGTGCCAGCACCATGGGGAACACTGAAGCTTTCTTT.

This chain links TRBV11-2 with TRBJ2-3; TRBD2 aligns across 11 bases. The J segment lost 9 bases and the V segment lost 0 bases, leaving 11 bases of the junction unmatched. Germline V gene lookup returns CDR1 SGHAT and CDR2 FQNNGV. The CDR3 sequence is 17 residues long. CDR3 DNA: TGTGCCAGCAGCTTAGATCGGGTAGCGGGGGGGAGTTCGACGCAGTATTTT. Amino acid sequence: CASSLDRVAGGSSTQYF.

In this sample, this clone turned up once. The chain couples TRBV6-5 to TRBJ2-2; 7 nucleotides agree with TRBD1. The J segment lost 0 bases and the V segment lost 8 bases, leaving 3 bases of the junction unmatched. Germline V lookup: CDR1 MNHEY, CDR2 SVGAGI. The CDR3 loop spans 14 amino acids. CDR3 bases: TGTGCCAGCGACAGGGTAGCGAACACCGGGGAGCTGTTTTTT. This gives the protein CASDRVANTGELFF.